Below, 7 T cell receptor beta chains from the same sample are listed, as sequenced in a study of PD-1 blockade in classical Hodgkin lymphoma. Repertoires were generated with immunoSEQ multiplex PCR, while TCRdb's copy carries only in-frame clones and drops some. The profile shows about 3,300 clones, over 80% of them singletons. Time point indicated: newly diagnosed, previously untreated cHL patient sample. Magnetic negative selection was used to purify CD4+ T cells from thawed PBMCs. The specimen was CD4+ T cells from blood. These receptors were taken from a human donor with classical Hodgkin lymphoma.

V usage is TRBV4-2 and J usage is TRBJ2-1; 7 bases line up with TRBD2. With V trimmed by 0 bases and J by 7 bases, 9 bases remained unmatched. This CDR3 has 16 amino acids. CDR1 is LGHNA and CDR2 is YNFKEQ in the germline V gene. The CDR3 DNA reads TGTGCCAGCAGCCAAGATGAGCTAGCGGCGGGAAATGAGCAGTTCTTC. This gives the protein CASSQDELAAGNEQFF.

This clone was counted once. The V gene is TRBV6-5, the J gene TRBJ1-5; D unclear. Germline V gene sequence: CDR1 MNHEY, CDR2 SVGAGI. Trimming cost V 10 bases and J 10 bases, with 20 bases left between them. The length of the CDR3 is 13 residues. The CDR3 nucleotides read TGTGCCACCTCCGGGTTCCCAACGGGACCCCAGCATTTT. Its protein is CATSGFPTGPQHF.

The CDR3 nucleotides read TGTGCCAGCAGTGAAGCGCCGGGTATCTATGGCTACACCTTC. As protein: CASSEAPGIYGYTF. The V gene is TRBV2, the J gene TRBJ1-2; D unresolved. The V gene's germline CDR1 is SNHLY and CDR2 FYNNEI. This CDR3 contains 14 residues. The V end was cut by 0 bases, the J end by 4 bases, with 9 bases between. Drawing the rest from reference TRBV2 and TRBJ1-2, the complete variable domain is EPEVTQTPSHQVTQMGQEVILRCVPISNHLYFYWYRQILGQKVEFLVSFYNNEISEKSEIFDDQFSVERPDGSNFTLKIRSTKLEDSAMYFCASSEAPGIYGYTFGSGTRLTVV.

This chain links TRBV29-1 with TRBJ2-1, with 16 bases lining up with TRBD2. The J segment lost 7 bases and the V segment lost 8 bases, leaving 8 bases of the junction unmatched. Germline V lookup: CDR1 SQVTM, CDR2 ANQGSEA. This CDR3 region has 15 residues. CDR3 amino acids: CSSAPGLAGGNEQFF. CDR3 nucleotide sequence: TGCAGCTCTGCTCCGGGACTAGCGGGAGGGAATGAGCAGTTCTTC.

This clone was recorded a few times. This sequence joins TRBV10-3 and TRBJ2-3; TRBD1 aligns across 7 bases. Germline CDR1 is ENHRY and CDR2 is SYGVKD. J was trimmed by 2 bases and V by 5 bases; bases with no gene match: 13. The CDR3 loop spans 17 amino acids. The CDR3 loop reads CAISSVPGTVNTDTQYF. CDR3 DNA sequence: TGTGCCATCAGTTCAGTGCCCGGGACAGTCAACACAGATACGCAGTATTTT.

The CDR3 sequence: CASSSEGGTDTQYF. The CDR3 bases are TGCGCCAGCAGCTCAGAGGGAGGGACAGATACGCAGTATTTT. The V call is TRBV5-1, the J call TRBJ2-3, with TRBD2 identical over 7 bases. Germline V CDR1 and CDR2: SGHRS, YFSETQ. Trimming at V came to 3 bases and at J to 3 bases, leaving 4 bases not matched to a gene. The CDR3 consists of 14 residues.

The J gene is TRBJ1-6, the V gene TRBV11-2, with D maybe TRBD1 (6 bases). The CDR3 has 13 residues. The V and J ends lost 4 bases and 9 bases respectively, with 10 bases between them. Germline CDR1 is SGHAT and CDR2 is FQNNGV. The CDR3 here is CASSSQQGSPLHF. The CDR3 DNA follows: TGTGCCAGCAGCTCCCAACAGGGTTCACCCCTCCACTTT. The full variable domain, with the rest looked up from reference TRBV11-2 and TRBJ1-6, is EAGVAQSPRYKIIEKRQSVAFWCNPISGHATLYWYQQILGQGPKLLIQFQNNGVVDDSQLPKDRFSAERLKGVDSTLKIQPAKLEDSAVYLCASSSQQGSPLHFGNGTRLTVT.